This record covers a single T cell receptor (beta chain). Compared with germline, one end of the junction differs, possibly owing to a read error. TCRdb's copy holds only in-frame clones and misses some; the assay was immunoSEQ multiplex PCR. This sample has approximately 150,000 clones, with roughly 82% found just once. The source of the sample is a study of blood T cell repertoires in COVID-19. Specimen: peripheral blood. The sequence was obtained from a woman aged 65 to 85 with acute or convalescent COVID-19.

CDR3 amino acids: CASSLAGVQETQYF. The CDR3 bases are TGTGCCAGCAGCCTAGCGGGAGTACAAGAGACCCAGTACTTC. The chain links TRBV7-9 to TRBJ2-5, with 10 bases that match TRBD2. The CDR3 runs to 14 residues. The germline gives CDR1 SEHNR, CDR2 FQNEAQ (reference sequence).